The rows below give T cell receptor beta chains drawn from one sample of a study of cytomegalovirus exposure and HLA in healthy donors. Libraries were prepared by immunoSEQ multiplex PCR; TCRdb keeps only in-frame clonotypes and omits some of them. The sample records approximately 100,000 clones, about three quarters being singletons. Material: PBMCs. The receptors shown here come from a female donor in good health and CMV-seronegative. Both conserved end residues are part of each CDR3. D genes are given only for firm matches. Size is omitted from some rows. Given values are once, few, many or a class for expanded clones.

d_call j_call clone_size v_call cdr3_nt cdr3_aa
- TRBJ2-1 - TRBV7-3 TGTGCCAGCAGCTTAGCCGGACTCTACTCCTACAATGAGCAGTTCTTC CASSLAGLYSYNEQFF
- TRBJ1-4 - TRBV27 TGTGCCAGCAGTTTCGGAGGGACCGAAAAACTGTTTTTT CASSFGGTEKLFF
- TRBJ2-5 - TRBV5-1 TGCGCCAGCAGCTTGGCCGGAGAGACCCAGTACTTC CASSLAGETQYF
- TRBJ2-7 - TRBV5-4 TGTGCCAGCAGCCGTGAGTCCTACGAGCAGTACTTC CASSRESYEQYF
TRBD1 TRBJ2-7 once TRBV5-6 TGTGCCAGCAGCTTGGGGGGACAGGGGAGGGGGTTCACCTACGAGCAGTACTTC CASSLGGQGRGFTYEQYF
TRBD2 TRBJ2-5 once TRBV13 TGTGCCAGCAGCTTAAAAACTAGCGGGGTCCGGGAGACCCAGTACTTC CASSLKTSGVRETQYF
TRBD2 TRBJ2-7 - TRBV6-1 TGTGCCAGCAGCCGCGGGGGATCCTACGAGCAGTACTTC CASSRGGSYEQYF
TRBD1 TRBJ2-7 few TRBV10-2 TGCGCCAGCGGAAGGGGGCGGCGAATTGAGGCCGAGCAGTACTTC CASGRGRRIEAEQYF
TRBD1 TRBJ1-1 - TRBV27 TGTGCCAGCAGTTCTGCAGGGGGTGGGAACACTGAAGCTTTCTTT CASSSAGGGNTEAFF
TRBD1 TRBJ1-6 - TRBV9 TGTGCCAGTAACCGGGACAGAAGTTCACCCCTCCACTTT CASNRDRSSPLHF
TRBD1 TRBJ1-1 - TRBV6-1 TGTGCCAGCAGGGAGGGGGCGAACACTGAAGCTTTCTTT CASREGANTEAFF
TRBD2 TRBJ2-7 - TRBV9 TGTGCCAGCAGCGGAGGGACTAGCAAGGAGCAGTACTTC CASSGGTSKEQYF
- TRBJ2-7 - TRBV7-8 TGTGCCAGCAGCTTAGTCTTCTGGCCGCAGGACTACGAGCAGTACTTC CASSLVFWPQDYEQYF
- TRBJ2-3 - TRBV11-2 TGTGCCAGCTTGGGGCGGTACAACACCAACACAGATACGCAGTATTTT CASLGRYNTNTDTQYF
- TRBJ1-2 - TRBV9 TGTGCCAGCAGCGTAGACACAGGGCTTTATGGCTACACCTTC CASSVDTGLYGYTF
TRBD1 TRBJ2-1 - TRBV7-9 TGTGCCAGCAGGATTGGGACAGGGGGCTACAATGAGCAGTTCTTC CASRIGTGGYNEQFF
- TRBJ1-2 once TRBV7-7 TGTGCCAGCAGCTTAGAGGGGGGGAATTTGAATGGCTACACCTTC CASSLEGGNLNGYTF
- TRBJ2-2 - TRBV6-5 TGTGCCAGCAGGCCTAACCCTCTACCCGGGGAGCTGTTTTTT CASRPNPLPGELFF
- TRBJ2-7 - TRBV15 TGTGCCACCAGCAGAGATCTTCTGGACAGCCTCTCCTACGAGCAGTACTTC CATSRDLLDSLSYEQYF
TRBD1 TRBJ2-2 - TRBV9 TGTGCCAGCAGCCCGCGGACAGGGGGGAACACCGGGGAGCTGTTTTTT CASSPRTGGNTGELFF
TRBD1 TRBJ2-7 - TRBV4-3 TGCGCCAGCAGCCAAGCCTGGGACAGCTCTCACGAGCAGTACTTC CASSQAWDSSHEQYF
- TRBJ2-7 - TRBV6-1 TGTGCCAGCAGCGGGTTGGTCGCCTACGAGCAGTACTTC CASSGLVAYEQYF
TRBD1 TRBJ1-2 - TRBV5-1 TGCGCCAGAAAGGATGACAGGGGAAGGTATGGCTACACCTTC CARKDDRGRYGYTF
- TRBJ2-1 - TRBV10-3 TGTGCCATCAGTGATCAAAAGGCCGGGAATGAGCAGTTCTTC CAISDQKAGNEQFF
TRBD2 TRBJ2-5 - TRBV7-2 TGTGCTAGCAGCTTATCGGGGGGGTGGGGCCAAGAGACCCAGTACTTC CASSLSGGWGQETQYF
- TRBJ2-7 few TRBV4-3 TGCGCCAGCAGCCAAGGTCGGACAAGGTCCGACGAGCAGTACTTC CASSQGRTRSDEQYF
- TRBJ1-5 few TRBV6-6 TGTGCCAGCACCGCCCTCTATGACACATCCCAGCATTTT CASTALYDTSQHF
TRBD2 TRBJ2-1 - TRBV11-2 TGTGCCAGCAGCTTAGATCGGGCTAGCGGCAATGAGCAGTTCTTC CASSLDRASGNEQFF
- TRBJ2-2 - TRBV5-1 TGCGCCAGCACGACTACCCCCGGGGAGCTGTTTTTT CASTTTPGELFF
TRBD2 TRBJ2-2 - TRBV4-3 TGCGCCAGCAGCCAAGATCCGGCGGGGGGTCCGAACACCGGGGAGCTGTTTTTT CASSQDPAGGPNTGELFF
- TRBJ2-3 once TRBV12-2 TGTGCAAGTCGCTTTCGACAGGTAATAAGCACAGATACGCAGTATTTT CASRFRQVISTDTQYF
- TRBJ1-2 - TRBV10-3 TGTGCCATCAGCAGACAGTCCCTAGCTAACTATGGCTACACCTTC CAISRQSLANYGYTF
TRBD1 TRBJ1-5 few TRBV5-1 TGCGCCAGCAGCCCCGGACAGGGGGCCATTCAGCCCCAGCATTTT CASSPGQGAIQPQHF
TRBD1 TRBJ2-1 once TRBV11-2 TGTGCCAGCAGCGACAGACAGGGACCGATTTACAATGAGCAGTTCTTC CASSDRQGPIYNEQFF
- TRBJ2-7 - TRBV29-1 TGCAGCGCTGAAGATCGAAGAAAGGGGCTAACCTACGAGCAGTACTTC CSAEDRRKGLTYEQYF
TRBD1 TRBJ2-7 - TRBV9 TGTGCCAGCAGCGTAGGACAGGGAACCTCCTACGAGCAGTACTTC CASSVGQGTSYEQYF
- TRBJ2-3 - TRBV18 TGTGCCAGCTCATCTCTTCCCGGCACAGATACGCAGTATTTT CASSSLPGTDTQYF
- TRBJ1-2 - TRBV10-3 TGTGCCATCAGTCTAACCGGGGAAAGAGAGGTCTACACCTTC CAISLTGEREVYTF
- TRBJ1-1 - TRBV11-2 TGTGCCAGCAGCTTAGATTTCGTTACGGGGGCTTTCTTT CASSLDFVTGAFF
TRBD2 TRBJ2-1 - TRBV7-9 TGTTCCAGCAGCTTAGCGTTTAGCGGGGGGGCCAATGAGCAGTTCTTC CSSSLAFSGGANEQFF
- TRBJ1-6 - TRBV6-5 TGTGCCAGCAGTTACTCCTCCCGAGCGGCTAATTCACCCCTCCACTTT CASSYSSRAANSPLHF
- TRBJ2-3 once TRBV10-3 TGTGCCATCAGTGATCGGTCCACTAGCACAGATACGCAGTATTTT CAISDRSTSTDTQYF
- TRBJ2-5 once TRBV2 TGTGCCAGCAGTGAATCGGGCGGGGCAGGGACCCAGTACTTC CASSESGGAGTQYF
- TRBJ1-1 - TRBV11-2 TGTGCCAGCAGCTTAGACAGGGGTGGCGACACTGAAGCTTTCTTT CASSLDRGGDTEAFF
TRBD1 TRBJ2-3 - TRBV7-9 TGTGCCAGCAGCCCCCACCGGGACAGGGCAGATACGCAGTATTTT CASSPHRDRADTQYF
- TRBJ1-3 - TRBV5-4 TGTGCCAGCAGCTTCCAGAGCCCGGGGGGAAACACCATATATTTT CASSFQSPGGNTIYF
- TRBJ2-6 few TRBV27 TGTGCCAGCAGTTTAAGCCTCTCTGGGGCCAACGTCCTGACTTTC CASSLSLSGANVLTF
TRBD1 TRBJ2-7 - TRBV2 TGTGCCAGCAGAGGACCGGGACAGGGGGCCTACGAGCAGTACTTC CASRGPGQGAYEQYF
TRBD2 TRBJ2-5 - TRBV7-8 TGTGCCAGCAGCTCCCGACGCCACCTAGCGGGGGGGCCCCAAGAGACCCAGTACTTC CASSSRRHLAGGPQETQYF
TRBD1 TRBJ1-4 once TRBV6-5 TGTGCCAGCAGTTACCGACAGGGTGGCGAAAAACTGTTTTTT CASSYRQGGEKLFF
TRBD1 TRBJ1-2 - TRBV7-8 TGTGCCAGCAGCCCAACGACAGGGGCTAACTATGGCTACACCTTC CASSPTTGANYGYTF
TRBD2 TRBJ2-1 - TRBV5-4 TGTGCCAGCAGCCCGGGACTAGCGGGGGGGCCCGGCAATGAGCAGTTCTTC CASSPGLAGGPGNEQFF
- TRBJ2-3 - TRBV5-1 TGCGCCAGCAGCCTATCTCCCCGGGGGACAGATACGCAGTATTTT CASSLSPRGTDTQYF
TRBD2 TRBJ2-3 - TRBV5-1 TGCGCCAGCAGCCCTAGCGGACACACAGATACGCAGTATTTT CASSPSGHTDTQYF
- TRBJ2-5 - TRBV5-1 TGCGCCAGCAGCTTCGATCCCGAGGGGACCCAGTACTTC CASSFDPEGTQYF